The table lists the clone carrying this T cell receptor beta chain with a few counts. What it binds is unknown. Germline V gene sequence: CDR1 SGHRS, CDR2 YFSETQ. The CDR3 runs to 15 residues. The junction had 9 bases not matched to a gene; V was cut back by 4 bases and J by 4 bases. Built from TCR beta cDNA, the libraries had unique molecular identifiers in them. TCRdb re-analysed the PCR reads in MiXCR, keeping a single row per CDR3 protein. The sample yields approximately 690,000 distinct CDR3 sequences, over 45% seen once. This record belongs to a study of post-analysis software for immune sequencing data. Study-level findings and limits: Patients had higher frequencies than controls of four to six TRBV segments, including TRBV5-6, TRBV5-1 and TRBV20-1.

V usage is TRBV5-1 and J usage is TRBJ1-1; 8 bases map to TRBD1. The sequence was collected from a girl aged 2 to 10 with multiple sclerosis. The material sequenced was blood. The CDR3 sequence: CASSTGQGMSTEAFF. Here the CDR3 DNA reads TGCGCCAGCAGCACCGGACAGGGCATGAGCACTGAAGCTTTCTTT.